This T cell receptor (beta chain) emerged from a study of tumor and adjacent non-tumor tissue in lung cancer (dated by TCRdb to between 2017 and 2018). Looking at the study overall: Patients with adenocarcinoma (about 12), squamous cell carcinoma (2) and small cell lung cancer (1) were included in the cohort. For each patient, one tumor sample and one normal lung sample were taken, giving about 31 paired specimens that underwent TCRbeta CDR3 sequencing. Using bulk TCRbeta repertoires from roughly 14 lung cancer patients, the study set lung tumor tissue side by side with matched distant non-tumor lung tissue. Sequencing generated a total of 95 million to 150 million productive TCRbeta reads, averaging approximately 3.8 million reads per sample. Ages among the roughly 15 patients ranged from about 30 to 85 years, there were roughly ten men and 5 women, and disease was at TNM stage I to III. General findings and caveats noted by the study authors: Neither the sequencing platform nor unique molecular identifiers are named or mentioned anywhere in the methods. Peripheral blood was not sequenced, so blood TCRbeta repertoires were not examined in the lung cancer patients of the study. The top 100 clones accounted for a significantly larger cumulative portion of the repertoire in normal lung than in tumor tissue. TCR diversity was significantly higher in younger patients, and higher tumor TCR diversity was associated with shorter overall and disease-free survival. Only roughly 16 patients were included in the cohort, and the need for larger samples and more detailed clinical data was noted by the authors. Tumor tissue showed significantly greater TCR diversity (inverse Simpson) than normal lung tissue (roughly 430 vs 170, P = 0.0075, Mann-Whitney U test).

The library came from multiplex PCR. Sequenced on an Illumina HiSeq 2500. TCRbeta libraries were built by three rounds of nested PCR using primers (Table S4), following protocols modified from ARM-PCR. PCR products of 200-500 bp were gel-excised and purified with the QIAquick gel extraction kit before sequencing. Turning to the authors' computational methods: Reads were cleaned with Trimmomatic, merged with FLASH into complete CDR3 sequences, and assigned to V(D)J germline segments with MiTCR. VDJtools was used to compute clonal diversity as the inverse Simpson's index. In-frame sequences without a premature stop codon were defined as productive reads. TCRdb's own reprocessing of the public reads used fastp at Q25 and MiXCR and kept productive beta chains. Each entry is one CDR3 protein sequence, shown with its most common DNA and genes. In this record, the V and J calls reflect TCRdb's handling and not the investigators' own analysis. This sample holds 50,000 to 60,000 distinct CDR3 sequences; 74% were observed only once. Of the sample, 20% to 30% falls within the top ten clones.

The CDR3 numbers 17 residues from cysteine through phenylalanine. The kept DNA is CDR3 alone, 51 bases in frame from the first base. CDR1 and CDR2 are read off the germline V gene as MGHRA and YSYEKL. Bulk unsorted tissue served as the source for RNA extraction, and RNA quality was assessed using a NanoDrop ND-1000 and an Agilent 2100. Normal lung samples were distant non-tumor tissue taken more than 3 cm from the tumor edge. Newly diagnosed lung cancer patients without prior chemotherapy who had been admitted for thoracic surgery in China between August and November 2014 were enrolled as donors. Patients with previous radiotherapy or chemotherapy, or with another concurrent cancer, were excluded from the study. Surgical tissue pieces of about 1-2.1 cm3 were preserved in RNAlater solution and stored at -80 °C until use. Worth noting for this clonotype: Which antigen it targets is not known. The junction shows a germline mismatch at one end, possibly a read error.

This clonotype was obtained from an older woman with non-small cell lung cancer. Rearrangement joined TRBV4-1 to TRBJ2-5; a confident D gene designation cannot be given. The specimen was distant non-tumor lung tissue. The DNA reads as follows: TGCGCCAGTAGCCCCCTACCCACTGGGATCACCCAAGAGACCCAGTACTTC. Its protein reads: CASSPLPTGITQETQYF.